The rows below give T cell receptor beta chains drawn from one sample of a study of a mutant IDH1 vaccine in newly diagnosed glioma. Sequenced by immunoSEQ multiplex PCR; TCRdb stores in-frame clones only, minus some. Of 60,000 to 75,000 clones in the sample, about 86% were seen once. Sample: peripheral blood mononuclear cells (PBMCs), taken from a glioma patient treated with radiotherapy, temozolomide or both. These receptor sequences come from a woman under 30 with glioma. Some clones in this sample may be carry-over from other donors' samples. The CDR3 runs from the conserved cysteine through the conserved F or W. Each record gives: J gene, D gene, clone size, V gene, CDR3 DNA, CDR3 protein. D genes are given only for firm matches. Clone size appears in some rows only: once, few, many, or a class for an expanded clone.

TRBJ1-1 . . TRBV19 TGTGCCAGTAGTACCTGGACGGTGGGGAACACTGAAGCTTTCTTT CASSTWTVGNTEAFF
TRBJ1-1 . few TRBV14 TGTGCCAGCAGCCAAGAATGGGGGGCGCCGATGGACACTGAAGCTTTCTTT CASSQEWGAPMDTEAFF
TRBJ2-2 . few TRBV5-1 TGCGCCAGCAGCTGGGGGCTCTCGGGCACCGGGGAGCTGTTTTTT CASSWGLSGTGELFF
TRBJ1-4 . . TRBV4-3 TGCGCCAGCAGCCAAGATCCTGGGCAGGGAAGTGAAAAACTGTTTTTT CASSQDPGQGSEKLFF
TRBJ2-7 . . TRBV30 TGTGCCTGGAGTCGGCATGGCTACGAGCAGTACTTC CAWSRHGYEQYF
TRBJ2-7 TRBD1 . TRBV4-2 TGTGCCAGCAGCCAAGTGGACAGGGGTCCCTACGAGCAGTACTTC CASSQVDRGPYEQYF
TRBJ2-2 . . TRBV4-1 TGCGCCAGCAGCCTCATGTTACGACGACCTGCGAACACCGGGGAGCTGTTTTTT CASSLMLRRPANTGELFF
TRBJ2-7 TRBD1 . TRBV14 TGTGCCAGCAGTTCCACAGGGGATGGTTACGAGCAGTACTTC CASSSTGDGYEQYF
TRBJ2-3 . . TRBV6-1 TGTGCCAGCAGTGAAAGACAGCCCACAGATACGCAGTATTTT CASSERQPTDTQYF
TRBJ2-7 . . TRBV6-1 TGTGCCTGTCAGGGGCGGTCCCCGCCCTACGAGCAGTACTTC CACQGRSPPYEQYF
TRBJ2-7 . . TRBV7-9 TGTGCCAGCAGCCTCGGGGTCTACGAGCAGTACTTC CASSLGVYEQYF
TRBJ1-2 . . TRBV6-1 TGTGCCACCTCTGGGGACTATGGCTACACCTTC CATSGDYGYTF
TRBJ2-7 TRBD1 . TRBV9 TGTGCCAGCAGCGTAGGACCGGGACAGGCCTACGAGCAGTACTTC CASSVGPGQAYEQYF
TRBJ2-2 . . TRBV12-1 TGTGCCAGCTTCATGAACACCGGGGAGCTGTTTTTT CASFMNTGELFF
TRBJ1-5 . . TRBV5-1 TGCGCCAGCAGCCCTGGGGGGGGGTCGGAGCCCCAGCATTTT CASSPGGGSEPQHF
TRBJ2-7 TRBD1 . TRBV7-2 TGTGCCAGCAGCTCCGTAATTCCGGGACAGATGAATGCTTTC CASSSVIPGQMNAF
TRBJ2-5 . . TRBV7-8 TGTGCCAGCAGCGCCCAAAAGAGTACACAAGAGACCCAGTACTTC CASSAQKSTQETQYF
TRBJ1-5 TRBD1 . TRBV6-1 TGTGCCAGCAAACGACAGGGGAGAAGCAATCAGCCCCAGCATTTT CASKRQGRSNQPQHF
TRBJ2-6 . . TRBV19 TGTGCCAGTAGTCATAGGGGAGGCACTAACTCTGGGGCCAACGTCCTGACTTTC CASSHRGGTNSGANVLTF
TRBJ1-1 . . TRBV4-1 TGCGCCAGCAGCCTTCAGTACCCAGGGAGCACTGAAGCTTTCTTT CASSLQYPGSTEAFF
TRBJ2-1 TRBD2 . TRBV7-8 TGTGCCAGCAGGATACTAGCGGGAGCCACGGATGAGCAGTTCTTC CASRILAGATDEQFF
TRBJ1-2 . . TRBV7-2 TGTGCCAGCAGCTTAACGGGACTCACTAACTATGGCTACACCTTC CASSLTGLTNYGYTF
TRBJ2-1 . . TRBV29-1 TGCAGCGTTGACTGGACCTACAATGAGCAGTTCTTC CSVDWTYNEQFF
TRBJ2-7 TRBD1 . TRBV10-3 TGTGCCATCAATCACGGACAGGGGGCTCGAGAGCAGTACTTC CAINHGQGAREQYF
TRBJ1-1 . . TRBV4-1 TGCGCCAGCAGCTACGGCCATCTGAACACTGAAGCTTTCTTT CASSYGHLNTEAFF
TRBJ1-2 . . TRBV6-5 TGTGCCAGCAGTCCCTCGGCACAGAGTAACTATGGCTACACCTTC CASSPSAQSNYGYTF
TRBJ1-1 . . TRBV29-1 TGCAGCGTTCCCTGGGACAACATGAACACTGAAGCTTTCTTT CSVPWDNMNTEAFF
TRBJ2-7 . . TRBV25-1 TGTGCCAGCGCCGAGGGGTGGTCCTACGAGCAGTACTTC CASAEGWSYEQYF
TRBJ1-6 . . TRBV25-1 TGTGCCAGCAGTGAATCAAGCAGATCATATTCACCCCTCCACTTT CASSESSRSYSPLHF
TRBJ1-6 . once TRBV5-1 TGCGCCAGCAGCTTGCAAGGCAATTCACCCCTCCACTTT CASSLQGNSPLHF
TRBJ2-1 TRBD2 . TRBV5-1 TGCGCCAGCAGCTTGGTTCTAGCGGGAGTAGTCTACAATGAGCAGTTCTTC CASSLVLAGVVYNEQFF
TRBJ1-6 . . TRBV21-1 TGTGCCAGCCGTCGGGACACGACGGAGACGAGCTCCTATAATTCACCCCTCCACTTT CASRRDTTETSSYNSPLHF
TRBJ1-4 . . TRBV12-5 TGTGCTAGTGGTTTGCGCACACCGGACAGCCCAATGCGGCTGTTTTTT CASGLRTPDSPMRLFF
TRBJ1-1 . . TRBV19 TGTGCCAGTAGTATCGGGGGCAGCACTGAAGCTTTCTTT CASSIGGSTEAFF
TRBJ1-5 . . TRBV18 TGTGCCAGCTCACTAGGGGGGAACAATCAGCCCCAGCATTTT CASSLGGNNQPQHF
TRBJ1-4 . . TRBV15 TGTGCCACCAGCAGAGATCTGTCAGGGGCTGAAAAACTGTTTTTT CATSRDLSGAEKLFF
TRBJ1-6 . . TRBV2 TGTGCCAGCAGTTGGTCGACAGAAAATTCACCCCTCCACTTT CASSWSTENSPLHF
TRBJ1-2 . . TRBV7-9 TGTGCCAGCAGCTTAGGTACAGGGCCCAACTATGGCTACACCTTC CASSLGTGPNYGYTF
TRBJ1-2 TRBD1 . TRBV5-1 TGCGCCAGCAGCCCAGGACAGGGCTGGGGCTACACCTTC CASSPGQGWGYTF
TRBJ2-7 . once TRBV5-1 TGCGCCAGCAGCTTGGCAGGGGCACGTACCTCATACGAGCAGTACTTC CASSLAGARTSYEQYF
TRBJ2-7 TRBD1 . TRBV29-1 TGCAGCGTTCGGACAGGGTTCCACGAGCAGTACTTC CSVRTGFHEQYF
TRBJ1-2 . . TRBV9 TGTGCCAGCAGCCCAGGGACGGATGGCTACACCTTC CASSPGTDGYTF
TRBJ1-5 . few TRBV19 TGTGCCAGTAGTGCAGACAGTAGCAATCAGCCCCAGCATTTT CASSADSSNQPQHF
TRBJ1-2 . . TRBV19 TGTGCCAGTATCCGATTGGGCTCCGGTGGCTACACCTTC CASIRLGSGGYTF
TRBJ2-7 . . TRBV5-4 TGTGCCAGCAGCTACCCCCAAGGCTACGAGCAGTACTTC CASSYPQGYEQYF
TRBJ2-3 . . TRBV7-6 TGTGCCAGCAGCACCTCAGATACGCAGTATTTT CASSTSDTQYF
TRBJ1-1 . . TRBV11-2 TGTGCCAGCTATTCTACGGGGTGGGGAACTGAAGCTTTCTTT CASYSTGWGTEAFF
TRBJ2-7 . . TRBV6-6 TGTGCCAGCAGTCAGACGGATTACGAGCAGTACTTC CASSQTDYEQYF
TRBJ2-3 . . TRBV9 TGTGCCAGCAGCGTGAGCCCGGGGCCAAGGGGAGGAACAGATACGCAGTATTTT CASSVSPGPRGGTDTQYF
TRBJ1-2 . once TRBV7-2 TGTGCCAGCAGACCTGTTACAGGGAGGTCAGGCTACACCTTC CASRPVTGRSGYTF
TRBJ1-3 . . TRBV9 TGTGCCAGCAGCGTAGGGGGGACGGCCTCTGGAAACACCATATATTTT CASSVGGTASGNTIYF
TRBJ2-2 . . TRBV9 TGTGCCAGCAGCGTAGGAGACACCGGGGAGCTGTTTTTT CASSVGDTGELFF
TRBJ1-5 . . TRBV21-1 TGTGCCAGCAGCAAACTTAGGGGGCGTGGCAATCAGCCCCAGCATTTT CASSKLRGRGNQPQHF
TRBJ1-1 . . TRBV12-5 TGTGCTAGTGGTTTGGATACTTGGACAGATGGCACTGAAGCTTTCTTT CASGLDTWTDGTEAFF
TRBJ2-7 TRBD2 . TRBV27 TGTGCCAGCAGCTCAGGGGCTAGCGGGAGCTACGAGCAGTACTTC CASSSGASGSYEQYF
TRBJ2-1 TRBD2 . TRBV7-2 TGTGCCAGCAGCCTCAGCGGGAATAATGAGCAGTTCTTC CASSLSGNNEQFF
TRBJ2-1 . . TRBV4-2 TGTGCCAGCAGCCAAGTGGACTCCAGGAGTGAGCAGTTCTTC CASSQVDSRSEQFF
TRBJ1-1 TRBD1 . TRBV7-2 TGTGCCAGCAGCTTCCGGACAGGAATGAACACTGAAGCTTTCTTT CASSFRTGMNTEAFF
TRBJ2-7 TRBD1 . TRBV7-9 TGTGCCAGCAGCTTAGAGGGGACAGGGCCATACGAGCAGTACTTC CASSLEGTGPYEQYF
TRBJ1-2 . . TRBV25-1 TGTGCCAGCATGCGAGAAGGTACGGGCTATGGCTACACCTTC CASMREGTGYGYTF